The subject of this entry is one T cell receptor (beta chain). The antigen it recognizes is unknown. Qualities for individual bases were not recorded, and no much larger clone is one base off. TCR beta CDR3 regions were amplified by multiplex PCR using the immunoSEQ immune profiling system, following the manufacturer's instructions. An Illumina NextSeq system was used for sequencing. In the paper's pipeline: The immunoSEQ Analyzer platform handled processing of the sequence data, and clonality was calculated by taking the square root of Simpson's index of productive rearrangements. Similarity in V and J usage was quantified by Jensen-Shannon distance, and CDR3 generation probabilities were calculated with OLGA. Shared CDR3 sequences were searched against the immuneACCESS database (August 2020) and VDJdb (December 2020). TCRdb obtained this table from immuneACCESS and retained in-frame rearrangements with V and J assigned. These tables miss some clones; where compared with another copy, unresolved V genes account for less than half of the shortfall, and the remainder is unexplained. Clone size and the V and J calls come from that table; the DNA yielded D and trimming. Recorded for this sample are more than 9,500 clones; around 85% of them occurred a single time. The ten most abundant clones make up approximately 0.56% of the sample.

From its cysteine to its phenylalanine, the CDR3 spans 13 amino acids. Only the CDR3 part of the read is kept: 39 bases, read in frame from the first base. V is pared back by 3 bases and J by 2 bases, with 9 bases lying between the germline termini. Reading the germline V gene gives CDR1 SGHRS and CDR2 YFSETQ. This sample was taken from a study of monozygotic twins with cystic fibrosis (dated by TCRdb to 2020 to 2022). Notes on the research overall: About 3 micrograms of fragmented DNA went through 15 PCR cycles to produce barcoded libraries. TCR beta repertoires were compared within and between 16 monozygotic twin pairs with cystic fibrosis so that genetic influence on V and J gene usage could be assessed. The cohort included ten female and six male twin pairs, mostly children and adolescents, aged roughly 2.0 to 36.4 years with a median of roughly 10 years. On the day blood was drawn, the twins' weight-for-height and FEVPerc (FEV1 disease centile) were ranked against those of the 950 to 1,200 cohort participants. Data for three of the twin pairs had already been reported earlier in a different context. Study-wide conclusions, independent of this receptor: Simpson clonality was found to be generally low (median 0.0095), suggesting a naive-dominated repertoire, although higher clonality was observed in the most severely affected patients. Monozygotic CF twin pairs shared significantly more nucleotide-identical clonotypes within each pair than unrelated CF individuals shared with one another (P = 0.000026, Mann-Whitney). V gene usage was most similar to the co-twin in 13 of 16 pairs, and J usage was most similar to the co-twin in 8 of 16 pairs, which suggests genetic constraints. Only a small cohort was studied, and no association of shared CDR3 numbers with age, concordance or disease severity was found.

The twin pairs came from the European Cystic Fibrosis Twin and Sibling Study Cohort, a cohort that recruited patients from roughly 160 CF clinics across 14 European countries. Zygosity and CFTR genotype were confirmed in-house, and zygosity was tested by multiplex PCR of nine short tandem repeat loci. Each twin gave a peripheral blood sample, and clinical parameters were documented on that same day of blood sampling. Genomic DNA was isolated from peripheral blood cells with phenol/chloroform and kept in TE buffer at 4 degrees C. The sample was blood. The chain is assembled from TRBV5-1 and TRBJ2-7, with the D assignment possibly TRBD1 or TRBD2, given 5 matching bases for each. The TCR was taken from a man aged 18 to 35 with cystic fibrosis. The CDR3 region has the sequence CASSWDGAYEQYF. Here is the DNA: TGCGCCAGCAGCTGGGACGGGGCCTACGAGCAGTACTTC.